This T cell receptor beta chain was captured in a study of T cells after yellow fever vaccination. This clonotype was counted a few times. TCRdb re-called the 5' RACE reads with MiXCR, one entry per CDR3 protein. The repertoire holds 250,000 or so distinct CDR3 sequences, with 6.5% to 7.5% as singletons. Per germline, CDR1 DFQATT and CDR2 SNEGSKA (reference sequence). The V gene lost 4 bases and the J gene lost 3 bases, with 13 bases spanning the gap. CDR3 size: 14 residues. This chain uses TRBV20-1 with TRBJ1-5; weak D call: TRBD1 (6 bases). The sample in question was CD4+ T cells sorted from PBMCs, obtained on the day of the yellow fever booster vaccination. The sequence was collected from a man aged 25-45 years who received the YFV17D yellow fever vaccine. The CDR3 loop is CSATTGSANQPQHF. For the CDR3, the DNA is TGCAGTGCTACCACAGGGTCGGCCAATCAGCCCCAGCATTTT.